One T cell receptor beta chain is described in this entry. MiXCR, run by TCRdb on the 5' RACE reads, gives a single entry per CDR3 protein. Of roughly 340,000 distinct CDR3 sequences in the sample, more than 15% were seen once. These data come from a study of T-cell memory formation after mild COVID-19. CDR3 length: 15 residues. Trimming took 1 base from V and 5 from J, leaving 14 bases between them. From germline, CDR1 is LGHNA and CDR2 YNFKEQ. The clonotype was recovered from a man younger than 30 who had mild COVID-19 (a few samples of this study predate the infection). Cell type and time point are not known. Sequences were obtained from PBMCs or a T cell subset sorted from them (not recorded which). V usage is TRBV4-2 and J usage is TRBJ1-1; D is undetermined. The CDR3: CASSQVPIDTTEAFF. The CDR3 DNA sequence: TGTGCCAGCAGCCAAGTCCCTATTGACACTACTGAAGCTTTCTTT.